Reported below is one TCR beta chain. Its antigen is undetermined. This record comes from a study of spatial heterogeneity in lung cancer. The ends lost 5 bases at V and 5 bases at J; junction bases unmatched: 4. The germline V gene has CDR1 GTSNPN and CDR2 SVGIG (reference sequence). This CDR3 is 14 amino acids long. TCRdb independently ran MiXCR on the 5' RACE reads; one entry per CDR3 protein. Altogether nearly 5,000 distinct CDR3 sequences are present, 10% to 15% being singletons, with the ten largest covering 9.5% to 13%. Findings and caveats of the study: Intratumoral expanded alpha and beta TCR counts were found to track tumor mutation counts.

Time point denoted: sample taken at primary tumor resection. The gene calls are TRBV30 and TRBJ2-2; 11 bases are a match to TRBD2. The sequence came from a female donor with early-stage non-small cell lung cancer. Specimen: lung tumor tissue, collected at surgery. In DNA form, the CDR3 reads TGTGCCTGGGATCGACTAGCGGGGACCGGGGAGCTGTTTTTT. As protein: CAWDRLAGTGELFF.